Below are 9 T cell receptor beta chains sequenced from a single sample in a study of shared clonotypes between healthy human individuals. Sequenced by immunoSEQ multiplex PCR; TCRdb stores in-frame clones only, minus some. The data contain about half a million clones, 70% to 85% of them singletons. Sequencing used PBMCs. The source is a woman aged 40 to 50 in good health. Some clones in this sample may be carry-over from other donors' samples.

This sequence joins TRBV7-6 and TRBJ2-3; D tentatively reads TRBD1 or TRBD2 (5 bases each). Per germline, CDR1 SGHVS and CDR2 FNYEAQ. V was cut by 1 base and J by 4 bases, with 12 bases left in between. The CDR3 is made up of 15 amino acids. This chain's CDR3 is CASSLGGIGADTQYF. CDR3 nucleotides: TGTGCCAGCAGCTTAGGGGGGATCGGTGCAGATACGCAGTATTTT.

This chain uses TRBV28 with TRBJ1-4; no reliable D call. The CDR3 covers 15 residues. Looked up from germline, CDR1 is MDHEN and CDR2 is SYDVKM. The V end was cut by 7 bases, the J end by 4 bases, with 16 bases between. CDR3 in amino acids: CASTTMGGGNEKLFF. CDR3 sequence (DNA): TGTGCCAGCACCACAATGGGAGGAGGTAATGAAAAACTGTTTTTT.

The chain carries TRBV7-9 and TRBJ2-3; 8 nucleotides agree with TRBD1. The length of the CDR3 is 15 residues. CDR1 and CDR2 from the germline V gene are SEHNR and FQNEAQ (reference sequence). Trimming removed 6 bases from V and 5 bases from J; junction bases left unmatched: 10. CDR3 sequence reads: CASRMAGGGGDTQYF. In nucleotides, the CDR3 is TGTGCCAGCAGAATGGCAGGGGGCGGTGGAGATACGCAGTATTTT.

The V gene is TRBV11-3, the J gene TRBJ2-1; 11 bases fit TRBD2. V shed 5 bases, J shed 0 bases, and the junction held 0 bases outside the gene matches. The CDR3 spans 15 residues. Germline-derived CDR1 and CDR2 are SGHNT and YENEEA. The CDR3 reads CASSTSGSSYNEQFF. The CDR3 region has the DNA TGTGCCAGCAGCACTAGCGGGAGCTCCTACAATGAGCAGTTCTTC.

This clone was counted only a few times. The chain combines TRBV11-2 with TRBJ2-5; 11 bases fit TRBD1. The junction had 9 bases not matched to a gene; V was cut back by 4 bases and J by 5 bases. This CDR3 spans 16 amino acids. Germline CDR1 reads SGHAT; CDR2 reads FQNNGV. This CDR3 reads CASSSGQGAYWETQYF. The CDR3 DNA follows: TGTGCCAGCAGCTCCGGACAGGGGGCTTACTGGGAGACCCAGTACTTC.

The rearrangement links TRBV7-2 to TRBJ1-1; tentatively, D is TRBD1 (5 bases). The germline V gene encodes CDR1 SGHTA and CDR2 FQGNSA. This CDR3 region has 14 residues. Between the trimmed V and J ends, which lost 2 bases and 1 base, there was a span of 8 bases. CDR3 DNA sequence: TGTGCCAGCAGCTTAATGGGGACGAACACTGAAGCTTTCTTT. Translation: CASSLMGTNTEAFF.

This chain uses TRBV29-1 with TRBJ2-3; tentative D call: TRBD2 (6 bases). There are 15 residues in the CDR3. Germline V gene sequence: CDR1 SQVTM, CDR2 ANQGSEA. Trimming left V 4 bases short and J 0 bases short, with 14 bases between. CDR3 DNA sequence: TGCAGCGTTGTATGGAGGGGCCTTAGCACAGATACGCAGTATTTT. As protein: CSVVWRGLSTDTQYF.

This clone was counted at least ten times. Other DNA variants within this sample encode the same CDR3. The chain carries TRBV7-9 and TRBJ1-4; TRBD1 matches at 7 bases. CDR1 and CDR2 (germline): SEHNR, FQNEAQ (reference sequence). The CDR3 sequence is 16 residues long. Trimming cost V 2 bases and J 10 bases; bases outside gene matches: 13. DNA for the CDR3: TGTGCCAGCAGCTTAAATACAGGGGCGAGAGGTGGAAAACTGTTTTTT. Translated: CASSLNTGARGGKLFF.

The chain couples TRBV5-1 to TRBJ1-5, with D maybe TRBD1 (5 bases). Germline V gene sequence: CDR1 SGHRS, CDR2 YFSETQ. With 1 base removed from V and 0 bases from J, the gap between germline ends came to 8 bases. The CDR3 runs to 15 residues. The CDR3 DNA sequence: TGCGCCAGCAGCTTGTGGGGGGATAGCAATCAGCCCCAGCATTTT. This encodes CASSLWGDSNQPQHF. Together with reference TRBV5-1 and TRBJ1-5, the CDR3 gives the full variable domain: KAGVTQTPRYLIKTRGQQVTLSCSPISGHRSVSWYQQTPGQGLQFLFEYFSETQRNKGNFPGRFSGRQFSNSRSEMNVSTLELGDSALYLCASSLWGDSNQPQHFGDGTRLSIL.